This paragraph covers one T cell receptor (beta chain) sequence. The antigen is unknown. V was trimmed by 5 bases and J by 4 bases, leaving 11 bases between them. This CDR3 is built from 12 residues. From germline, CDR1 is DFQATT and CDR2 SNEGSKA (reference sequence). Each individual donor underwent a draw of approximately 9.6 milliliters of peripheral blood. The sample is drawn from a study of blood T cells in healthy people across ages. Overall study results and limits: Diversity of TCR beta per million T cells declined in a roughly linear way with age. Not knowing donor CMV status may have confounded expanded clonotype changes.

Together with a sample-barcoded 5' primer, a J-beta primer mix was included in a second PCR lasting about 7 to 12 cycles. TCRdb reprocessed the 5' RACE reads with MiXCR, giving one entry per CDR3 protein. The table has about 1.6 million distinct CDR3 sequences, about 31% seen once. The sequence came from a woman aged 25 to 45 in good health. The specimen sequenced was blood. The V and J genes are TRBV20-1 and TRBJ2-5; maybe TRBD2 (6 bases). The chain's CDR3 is CSALLGGETQYF. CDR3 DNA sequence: TGCAGTGCTCTGCTGGGGGGAGAGACCCAGTACTTC.